The T cell receptor beta chain described here comes from a study of blood T cell repertoires in COVID-19. Sequencing was performed with immunoSEQ multiplex PCR; in TCRdb, only in-frame clones are kept and a portion is missing. This table has 60,000 to 85,000 clones, roughly 87% appearing once. The CDR3 runs to 15 residues. The ends were cut back, 6 bases at V and 1 base at J, with 15 bases in the middle. Germline CDR1 KGHSH, CDR2 LQKENI. This clonotype was sampled from a woman older than 75 with active or convalescent COVID-19. Sequenced input: peripheral blood. The chain joins TRBV18 to TRBJ1-1, with D possibly TRBD1 on 5 matching bases. In DNA form, the CDR3 reads TGTGCCAGCTCCCCTACTGGGGCTCGGAACACTGAAGCTTTCTTT. Translated, it gives CASSPTGARNTEAFF. The entire variable domain, with the rest obtained from reference TRBV18 and TRBJ1-1, is as follows: NAGVMQNPRHLVRRRGQEARLRCSPMKGHSHVYWYRQLPEEGLKFMVYLQKENIIDESGMPKERFSAEFPKEGPSILRIQQVVRGDSAAYFCASSPTGARNTEAFFGQGTRLTVV.